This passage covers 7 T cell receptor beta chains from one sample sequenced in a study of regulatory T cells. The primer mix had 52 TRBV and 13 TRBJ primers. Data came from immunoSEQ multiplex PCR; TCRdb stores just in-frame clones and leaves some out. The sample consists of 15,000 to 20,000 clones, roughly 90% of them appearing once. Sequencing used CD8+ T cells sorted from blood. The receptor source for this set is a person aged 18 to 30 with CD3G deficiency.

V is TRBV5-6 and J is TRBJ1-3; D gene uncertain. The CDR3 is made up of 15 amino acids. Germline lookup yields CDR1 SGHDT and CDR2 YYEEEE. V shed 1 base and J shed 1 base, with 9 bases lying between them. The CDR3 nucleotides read TGTGCCAGCAGCTTGAAGCCGGGATCTGGAAACACCATATATTTT. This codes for CASSLKPGSGNTIYF. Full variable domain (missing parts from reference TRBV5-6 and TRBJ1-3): DAGVTQSPTHLIKTRGQQVTLRCSPKSGHDTVSWYQQALGQGPQFIFQYYEEEERQRGNFPDRFSGHQFPNYSSELNVNALLLGDSALYLCASSLKPGSGNTIYFGEGSWLTVV.

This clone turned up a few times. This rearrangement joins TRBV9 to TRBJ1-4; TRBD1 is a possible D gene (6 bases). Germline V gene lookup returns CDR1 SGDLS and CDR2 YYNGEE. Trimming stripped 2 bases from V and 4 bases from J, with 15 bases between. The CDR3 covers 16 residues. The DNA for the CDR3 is TGTGCCAGCAGCGTTCACGGAGGAGGGGGTAATGAAAAACTGTTTTTT. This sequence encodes CASSVHGGGGNEKLFF.

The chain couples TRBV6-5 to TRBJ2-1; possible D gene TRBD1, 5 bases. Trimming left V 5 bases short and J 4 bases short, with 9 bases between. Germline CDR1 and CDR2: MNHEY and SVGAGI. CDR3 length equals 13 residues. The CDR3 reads CASSQDTYNEQFF. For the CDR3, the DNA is TGTGCCAGCAGTCAGGACACTTACAATGAGCAGTTCTTC.

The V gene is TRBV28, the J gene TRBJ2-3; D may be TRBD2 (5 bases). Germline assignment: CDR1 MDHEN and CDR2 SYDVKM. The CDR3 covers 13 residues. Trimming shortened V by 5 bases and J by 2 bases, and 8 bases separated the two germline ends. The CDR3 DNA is TGTGCCAGCAGTAGGACTGTCACAGATACGCAGTATTTT. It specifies CASSRTVTDTQYF.

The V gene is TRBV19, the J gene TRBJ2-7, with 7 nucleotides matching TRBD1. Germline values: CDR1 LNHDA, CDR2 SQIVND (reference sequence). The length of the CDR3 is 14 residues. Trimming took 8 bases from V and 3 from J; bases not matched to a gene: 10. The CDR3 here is CASSSGGVSYEQYF. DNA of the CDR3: TGTGCCAGTTCCTCAGGGGGTGTGAGCTACGAGCAGTACTTC.

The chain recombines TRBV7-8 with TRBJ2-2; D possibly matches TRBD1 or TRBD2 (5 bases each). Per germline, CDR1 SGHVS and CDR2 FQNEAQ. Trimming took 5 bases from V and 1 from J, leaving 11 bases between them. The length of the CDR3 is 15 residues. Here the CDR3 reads CASSAGTVNTGELFF. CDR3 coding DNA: TGTGCCAGCAGCGCCGGGACGGTGAACACCGGGGAGCTGTTTTTT.

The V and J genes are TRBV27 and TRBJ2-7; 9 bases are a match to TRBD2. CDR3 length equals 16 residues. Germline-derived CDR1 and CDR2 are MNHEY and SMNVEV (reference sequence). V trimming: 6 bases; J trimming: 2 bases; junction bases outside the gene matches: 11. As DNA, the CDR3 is TGTGCCAGCAGGGTCTCTGGGGCGGGGGGGGCCTACGAGCAGTACTTC. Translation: CASRVSGAGGAYEQYF.